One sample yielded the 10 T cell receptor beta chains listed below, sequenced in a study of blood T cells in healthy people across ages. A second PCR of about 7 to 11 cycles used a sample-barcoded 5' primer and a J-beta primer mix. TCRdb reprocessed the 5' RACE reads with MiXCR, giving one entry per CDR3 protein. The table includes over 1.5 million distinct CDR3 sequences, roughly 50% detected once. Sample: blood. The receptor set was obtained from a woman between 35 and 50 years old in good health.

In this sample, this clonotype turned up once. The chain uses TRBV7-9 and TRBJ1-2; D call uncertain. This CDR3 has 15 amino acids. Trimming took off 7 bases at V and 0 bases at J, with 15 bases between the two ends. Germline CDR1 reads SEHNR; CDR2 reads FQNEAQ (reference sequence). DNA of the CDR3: TGTGCCAGCAAGCCCCCAGGCGGAACTAACTATGGCTACACCTTC. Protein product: CASKPPGGTNYGYTF.

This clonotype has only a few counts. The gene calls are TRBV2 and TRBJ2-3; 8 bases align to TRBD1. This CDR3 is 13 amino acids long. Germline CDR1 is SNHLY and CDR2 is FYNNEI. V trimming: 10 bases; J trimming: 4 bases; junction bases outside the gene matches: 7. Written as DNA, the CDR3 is TGTGCCACACGGACAGGGAGGCCAGATACGCAGTATTTT. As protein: CATRTGRPDTQYF.

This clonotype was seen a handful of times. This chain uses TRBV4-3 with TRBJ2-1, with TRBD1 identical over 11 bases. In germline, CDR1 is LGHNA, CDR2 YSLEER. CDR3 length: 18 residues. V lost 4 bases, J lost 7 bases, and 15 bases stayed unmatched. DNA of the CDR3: TGCGCCAGCAGCCCCTTAGCCCCCGGGACAGGGGGACGGAATGAGCAGTTCTTC. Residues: CASSPLAPGTGGRNEQFF.

CDR3 nucleotides: TGTGCCATCAGTGCACAGGGAATTGAAAAACTGTTTTTT. Translating it yields CAISAQGIEKLFF. The chain links TRBV10-3 to TRBJ1-4, with D perhaps TRBD1 (6 bases). From germline, CDR1 is ENHRY and CDR2 SYGVKD. V lost 4 bases to trimming and J lost 7 bases, with 10 bases between them. The CDR3 is made up of 13 amino acids.

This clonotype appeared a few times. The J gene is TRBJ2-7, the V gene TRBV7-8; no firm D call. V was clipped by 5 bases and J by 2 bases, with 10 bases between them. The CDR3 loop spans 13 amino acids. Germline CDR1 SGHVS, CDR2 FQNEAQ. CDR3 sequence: CASSVDPPYEQYF. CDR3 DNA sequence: TGTGCCAGCAGCGTGGACCCGCCCTACGAGCAGTACTTC.

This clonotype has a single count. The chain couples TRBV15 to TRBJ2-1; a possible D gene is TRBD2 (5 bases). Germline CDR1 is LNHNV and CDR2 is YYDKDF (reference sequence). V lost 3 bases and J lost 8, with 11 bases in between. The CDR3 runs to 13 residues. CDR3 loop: CATSSGPADEQFF. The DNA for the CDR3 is TGTGCCACCAGCAGCGGACCAGCGGATGAGCAGTTCTTC.

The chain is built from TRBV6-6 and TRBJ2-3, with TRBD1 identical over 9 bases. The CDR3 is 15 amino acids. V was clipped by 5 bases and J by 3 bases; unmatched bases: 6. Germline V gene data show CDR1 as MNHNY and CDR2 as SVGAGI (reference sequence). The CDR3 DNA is TGTGCCAGCAGTCCTCAGGGACAGGGTACAGATACGCAGTATTTT. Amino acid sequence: CASSPQGQGTDTQYF.

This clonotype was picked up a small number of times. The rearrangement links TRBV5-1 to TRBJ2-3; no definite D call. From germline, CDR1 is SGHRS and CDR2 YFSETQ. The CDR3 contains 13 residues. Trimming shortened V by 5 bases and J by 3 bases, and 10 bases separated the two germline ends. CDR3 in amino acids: CASRKGPTDTQYF. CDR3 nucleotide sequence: TGCGCCAGCAGGAAAGGCCCGACAGATACGCAGTATTTT. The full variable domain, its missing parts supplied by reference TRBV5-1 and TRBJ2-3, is KAGVTQTPRYLIKTRGQQVTLSCSPISGHRSVSWYQQTPGQGLQFLFEYFSETQRNKGNFPGRFSGRQFSNSRSEMNVSTLELGDSALYLCASRKGPTDTQYFGPGTRLTVL.

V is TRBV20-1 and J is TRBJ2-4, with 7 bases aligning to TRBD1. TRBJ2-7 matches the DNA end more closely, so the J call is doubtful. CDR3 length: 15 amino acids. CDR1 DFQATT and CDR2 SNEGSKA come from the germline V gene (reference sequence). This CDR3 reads CSARPRNRGTHEQYF. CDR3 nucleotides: TGCAGTGCTAGACCTCGGAACAGGGGCACCCACGAGCAGTACTTC.

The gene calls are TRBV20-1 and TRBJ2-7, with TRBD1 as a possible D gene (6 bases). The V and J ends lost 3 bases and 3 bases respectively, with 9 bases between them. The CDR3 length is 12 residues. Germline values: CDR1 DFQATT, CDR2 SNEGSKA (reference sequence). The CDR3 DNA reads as TGCAGTGCTAGGGACAGTGACTACGAGCAGTACTTC. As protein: CSARDSDYEQYF.